Shown below are 28 T cell receptor beta chains from a single sample sequenced in a study of HIV-infected children after antiretroviral therapy interruption. Treatment reported: PENTA 11 planned treatment interruption arm or continuous ART arm. The TCR library was built from RNA with a 3' RACE protocol and unique molecular identifiers. Each CDR3 protein gets one entry after TCRdb re-called the 3' RACE reads with MiXCR. The sample has tens of thousands of distinct CDR3 sequences; around 4.7% are singletons. Sample: CD45RA+ CD4+ T cells from PBMCs, pooled from several time points, taken from a donor given antiretroviral therapy, either interrupted or continuous. Subset denoted: naive CD4+ CD45RA+ CD45RO- T cells. These TCRs come from a pool of human donors with HIV.

This clonotype was detected ten times or more. The rearrangement joins TRBV9 to TRBJ2-3; TRBD2 matches at 8 bases. Trimming removed 2 bases from V and 7 bases from J; junction bases left unmatched: 9. CDR1 and CDR2 (germline): SGDLS, YYNGEE. This CDR3 contains 15 residues. In DNA form, the CDR3 reads TGTGCCAGCAGCGTTAGCGGGGATTCCACCCATACGCAGTATTTT. Its protein is CASSVSGDSTHTQYF. The entire variable domain, with the rest obtained from reference TRBV9 and TRBJ2-3, is as follows: DSGVTQTPKHLITATGQRVTLRCSPRSGDLSVYWYQQSLDQGLQFLIQYYNGEERAKGNILERFSAQQFPDLHSELNLSSLELGDSALYFCASSVSGDSTHTQYFGPGTRLTVL.

The J gene is TRBJ1-2, the V gene TRBV3-1, with 8 bases lining up with TRBD1. Per germline, CDR1 LGHDT and CDR2 YNNKEL (reference sequence). The CDR3 contains 17 residues. Trimming cost V 0 bases and J 5 bases; bases outside gene matches: 11. The CDR3 DNA is TGTGCCAGCAGCCAAGACCTCTTCGGACAGGGCTTTTATGGCTACACCTTC. Its protein is CASSQDLFGQGFYGYTF. Complete variable domain (other parts from reference TRBV3-1 and TRBJ1-2): DTAVSQTPKYLVTQMGNDKSIKCEQNLGHDTMYWYKQDSKKFLKIMFSYNNKELIINETVPNRFSPKSPDKAHLNLHINSLELGDSAVYFCASSQDLFGQGFYGYTFGSGTRLTVV.

In its sample, this clonotype was seen many times. This rearrangement joins TRBV20-1 to TRBJ2-1; 8 nucleotides match TRBD2. Germline CDR1 and CDR2: DFQATT and SNEGSKA (reference sequence). The CDR3 is 13 amino acids. V was clipped by 3 bases and J by 6 bases; unmatched bases: 4. CDR3 protein: CSARRLAPNEQFF. The CDR3 DNA follows: TGCAGTGCTAGGCGACTAGCGCCCAATGAGCAGTTCTTC.

This clonotype was seen ten or more times. The chain couples TRBV13 to TRBJ1-1; D may be TRBD1 (6 bases). Germline CDR1 PRHDT, CDR2 FYEKMQ (reference sequence). This CDR3 is 12 amino acids long. V lost 5 bases and J lost 9, with 13 bases in between. CDR3 bases: TGTGCCAGCAGCCCTCTTCGGGGGCAAGCTTTCTTT. Protein: CASSPLRGQAFF.

There are many counts of this clonotype. This chain joins TRBV23-1 and TRBJ1-5; unclear D gene. TRBV23-1 carries the ORF label, with uncertain function. This CDR3 contains 13 residues. V shed 1 base and J shed 7 bases, with 8 bases lying between them. In DNA form, the CDR3 reads TGCGCCAGCAGTCAATGCTGCGTCCAGCCCCAGCATTTT. Protein product: CASSQCCVQPQHF.

This clonotype was counted ten times or more. The genes are TRBV5-1 and TRBJ2-7, with D hard to call. The V gene lost 1 base and the J gene lost 7 bases, with 6 bases spanning the gap. The CDR3 length is 11 residues. Germline lookup yields CDR1 SGHRS and CDR2 YFSETQ. The CDR3 sequence: CASSLLEEQYF. CDR3 DNA: TGCGCCAGCAGCTTGTTGGAAGAGCAGTACTTC.

This clonotype occurred a few times. Being one base from a much bigger clone, this may be a read error. DNA for the CDR3: TGTGCCAGCAGCCTGAGCGGGACGGTAGAAAAACTGTTTTTT. Its translation is CASSLSGTVEKLFF. This rearrangement joins TRBV2 to TRBJ1-4; D perhaps matches TRBD1 (5 bases). The CDR3 spans 14 residues. Germline CDR1 and CDR2: SNHLY and FYNNEI. V lost 6 bases to trimming and J lost 8 bases, with 16 bases between them.

This clonotype was observed a handful of times. This chain connects TRBV12-5 to TRBJ1-1, with D possibly matching TRBD1 (5 bases). Germline assignment: CDR1 LGHNT and CDR2 FRNRAP. Trimming left V 5 bases short and J 2 bases short, with 18 bases between. This CDR3 comprises 16 residues. DNA of the CDR3: TGTGCTAGTGGTAACCCGCCCGACAGACTAAACACTGAAGCTTTCTTT. This translates into CASGNPPDRLNTEAFF.

This clonotype occurred a few times. V is TRBV11-2 and J is TRBJ2-5; D is unclear. Trimming left V 6 bases short and J 2 bases short, with 13 bases between. The V gene's germline CDR1 is SGHAT and CDR2 FQNNGV. The CDR3 loop spans 14 amino acids. CDR3 DNA sequence: TGTGCCAGCAGTGTTTTAGCACCGCAAGAGACCCAGTACTTC. Its translation is CASSVLAPQETQYF.

This chain links TRBV4-2 with TRBJ2-7; 11 nucleotides agree with TRBD2. Germline loops: CDR1 LGHNA, CDR2 YNFKEQ. CDR3 length: 17 residues. Losses at the gene ends were 0 bases for V and 4 bases for J; bases not matched to a gene: 8. The CDR3 DNA reads as TGTGCCAGCAGCCAAGACCATACTAGCGGGGGATATTACGAGCAGTACTTC. Translation: CASSQDHTSGGYYEQYF.

This clonotype was found many times. The chain joins TRBV6-5 to TRBJ1-4, with 9 bases lining up with TRBD1. The length of the CDR3 is 15 residues. The V gene's germline CDR1 is MNHEY and CDR2 SVGAGI. The J segment lost 5 bases and the V segment lost 0 bases, leaving 1 base of the junction unmatched. The CDR3 nucleotides are TGTGCCAGCAGTTACTCCGGGACAGGGAATGAAAAACTGTTTTTT. Its protein is CASSYSGTGNEKLFF.

This clonotype was observed at least ten times. The chain uses TRBV23-1 and TRBJ2-7; unclear D gene. TRBV23-1 is treated as an ORF (open reading frame) with a function not yet certain. This CDR3 is built from 12 residues. Trimming shortened V by 9 bases and J by 0 bases, and 9 bases separated the two germline ends. The CDR3: CARGPSSYEQYF. The CDR3, as DNA: TGCGCCAGAGGTCCGAGCTCCTACGAGCAGTACTTC.

This clonotype showed up just a few times. V and J are TRBV10-3 and TRBJ2-3; 9 bases are a match to TRBD2. The germline CDR1 and CDR2 sequences are ENHRY and SYGVKD. The trim removed 2 bases at V and 2 bases at J, leaving 11 bases unmatched. The CDR3 is 18 residues long. The CDR3 is CAISETPLAGRYTDTQYF. The CDR3 coding sequence is TGTGCCATCAGTGAGACCCCCCTAGCGGGGCGGTACACAGATACGCAGTATTTT.

There are many counts of this clonotype. The genes are TRBV7-8 and TRBJ1-1; the D is unclear. V was shortened by 10 bases and J by 2 bases, with 17 bases between the two germline ends. CDR1 and CDR2 from the germline V gene are SGHVS and FQNEAQ. This CDR3 is built from 14 residues. In nucleotides, the CDR3 is TGTGCCACCAAGATCGGTCAAGCTAACACTGAAGCTTTCTTT. Protein sequence: CATKIGQANTEAFF.

There are many counts of this clonotype. Here the CDR3 DNA reads TGTGCCAGCAGCCAAGTTGGGGGGTGGAACACTGAAGCTTTCTTT. Translated: CASSQVGGWNTEAFF. The V call is TRBV3-1, the J call TRBJ1-1, with TRBD1 as a possible D gene (5 bases). With 1 base removed from V and 1 base from J, the gap between germline ends came to 10 bases. The CDR3 runs to 15 residues. Per germline, CDR1 LGHDT and CDR2 YNNKEL (reference sequence).

This clonotype was seen at least ten times. The chain has TRBV19 and TRBJ1-3; D is unclear. The CDR3 contains 14 residues. Germline V gene data show CDR1 as LNHDA and CDR2 as SQIVND (reference sequence). In DNA, the CDR3 is TGTGGCAGCACCAGGTTAACTTCTGGAAACACCATATATTTT. It is translated as CGSTRLTSGNTIYF. Combining the CDR3 with reference TRBV19 and TRBJ1-3 gives the whole variable domain DGGITQSPKYLFRKEGQNVTLSCEQNLNHDAMYWYRQDPGQGLRLIYYSQIVNDFQKGDIAEGYSVSREKKESFPLTVTSAQKNPTAFYLCGSTRLTSGNTIYFGEGSWLTVV.

This clonotype was found many times. The V gene is TRBV5-1, the J gene TRBJ2-3; TRBD1 might be the D (6 bases). The CDR3 is made up of 13 amino acids. Trimming took 6 bases from V and 2 from J, leaving 10 bases between them. The germline V gene encodes CDR1 SGHRS and CDR2 YFSETQ. For the CDR3, the DNA is TGCGCCAGCAACAGGGAACCCACAGATACGCAGTATTTT. Encoded protein: CASNREPTDTQYF.

This clonotype was recorded at least ten times. The rearrangement links TRBV7-9 to TRBJ2-6; D ambiguous. V shed 0 bases and J shed 6 bases, with 9 bases lying between them. Germline CDR1 reads SEHNR; CDR2 reads FQNEAQ (reference sequence). The CDR3 extends over 15 amino acids. The CDR3 DNA follows: TGTGCCAGCAGCTTAGCGCTGTTAACGGCCAACGTCCTGACTTTC. This encodes CASSLALLTANVLTF.

This clonotype was detected ten times or more. V is TRBV27 and J is TRBJ2-7; a possible D gene is TRBD2 (6 bases). CDR1 and CDR2 (germline): MNHEY, SMNVEV (reference sequence). The V and J ends lost 6 bases and 5 bases respectively, with 14 bases between them. The CDR3 sequence is 13 residues long. CDR3 sequence reads: CASRNSGVDEQYF. The CDR3 region has the DNA TGTGCCAGCAGGAATTCGGGAGTAGACGAGCAGTACTTC.

This clonotype was found a few times. This chain links TRBV5-8 with TRBJ1-6, with D perhaps matching TRBD1 (6 bases). In germline, CDR1 is SGHTS, CDR2 YDEGEE. The V gene lost 4 bases and the J gene lost 6 bases, with 23 bases spanning the gap. This CDR3 spans 18 amino acids. CDR3 in amino acids: CASSHTHTTGYINSPLHF. DNA for the CDR3: TGTGCCAGCAGCCATACCCACACTACAGGGTATATTAATTCACCCCTCCACTTT. Variable domain in full (rest from reference TRBV5-8 and TRBJ1-6): EAGVTQSPTHLIKTRGQQATLRCSPISGHTSVYWYQQALGLGLQFLLWYDEGEERNRGNFPPRFSGRQFPNYSSELNVNALELEDSALYLCASSHTHTTGYINSPLHFGNGTRLTVT.

This clonotype was seen many times. The CDR3 sequence is CASRISGANVLTF. Here the CDR3 DNA reads TGTGCCAGCAGAATCTCTGGGGCCAACGTCCTGACTTTC. The J gene is TRBJ2-6, the V gene TRBV28; D is ambiguous. This CDR3 comprises 13 residues. Germline CDR1 and CDR2: MDHEN and SYDVKM. Trimming cost V 6 bases and J 0 bases, with 3 bases left between them.

In this sample, this clonotype turned up many times. The chain employs TRBV5-1 and TRBJ2-7; D is possibly TRBD1 or TRBD2 (6 bases each). The germline gives CDR1 SGHRS, CDR2 YFSETQ. With 0 bases removed from V and 3 bases from J, the gap between germline ends came to 13 bases. The CDR3 consists of 15 residues. The CDR3 coding sequence is TGCGCCAGCAGCTTGGCCGGGGGCAGTAACTACGAGCAGTACTTC. Translated, it gives CASSLAGGSNYEQYF.

This clonotype has a handful of counts. The V call is TRBV29-1, the J call TRBJ1-4; D unclear. Germline-derived CDR1 and CDR2 are SQVTM and ANQGSEA. The CDR3 loop spans 12 amino acids. V dropped 6 bases and J dropped 2 bases, with 7 bases sitting between them. Here the CDR3 DNA reads TGCAGCGTCGGCCACACTAATGAAAAACTGTTTTTT. It encodes CSVGHTNEKLFF.

The chain uses TRBV7-2 and TRBJ1-4; D is ambiguous. This CDR3 has 14 amino acids. The V and J ends lost 2 bases and 7 bases respectively, with 11 bases between them. Germline V gives CDR1 SGHTA, CDR2 FQGNSA. CDR3: CASSLPGSIEKLFF. The CDR3 DNA follows: TGTGCCAGCAGCTTACCGGGGAGTATTGAAAAACTGTTTTTT.

CDR3 DNA: TGTGCCAGTCTGGGGGGGGCTTGGCAGCCCCAGCATTTT. Translating gives CASLGGAWQPQHF. The V call is TRBV19, the J call TRBJ1-5; tentative D call: TRBD1 (6 bases). CDR3 length equals 13 residues. Looked up from germline, CDR1 is LNHDA and CDR2 is SQIVND (reference sequence). Trimming took 8 bases from V and 7 from J, leaving 15 bases between them.

The chain recombines TRBV2 with TRBJ2-7; D remains ambiguous. Germline V gene sequence: CDR1 SNHLY, CDR2 FYNNEI. The V gene lost 3 bases and the J gene lost 2 bases, with 5 bases spanning the gap. The CDR3 consists of 12 residues. CDR3 loop: CASSENPYEQYF. CDR3 nucleotides: TGTGCCAGCAGTGAGAATCCCTACGAGCAGTACTTC.

CDR3 in DNA: TGCAGCGCTGTACTAGCGGGGGGCAGCACAGATACGCAGTATTTT. Encoded protein: CSAVLAGGSTDTQYF. This chain uses TRBV29-1 with TRBJ2-3, with 12 bases lining up with TRBD2. V was clipped by 7 bases and J by 0 bases; unmatched bases: 5. CDR1 and CDR2 (germline): SQVTM, ANQGSEA. This CDR3 is built from 15 residues.

This clonotype has ten or more counts. The gene calls are TRBV28 and TRBJ2-1; perhaps TRBD2 as D (6 bases). Germline V CDR1 and CDR2: MDHEN, SYDVKM. V lost 7 bases and J 9 bases, leaving 22 bases between the germline ends. This CDR3 comprises 15 residues. CDR3 bases: TGTGCCAGCATCCGAGGAGGGTCCCCCCGATTTGAGCAGTTCTTC. Its protein product is CASIRGGSPRFEQFF.